This TCR beta chain derives from a study of OX40 agonist ivuxolimab in advanced cancers. Looking at the study overall: Patients received the agonistic anti-OX40 (CD134) antibody ivuxolimab. A male proportion of 82.7% was recorded, with mean age roughly 60 years and range 23 to 79. Study-level results: Within 6 weeks, CD4+ and CD8+ blood T cells expanded clonally at 0.1 to 3.0 mg/kg.

The investigators sampled blood at baseline, at cycle 4 day 1, and at cycle 7 day 1. From germline, CDR1 is LGHNA and CDR2 YNFKEQ. CDR3 size: 17 residues. The V gene end was trimmed by 2 bases and the J gene end by 3 bases; junction bases not matched to a gene: 10. Remarks on this clone: Its antigen is unknown.

Using immunoSEQ multiplex PCR, the repertoire was profiled, and TCRdb retains in-frame clones only, with some absent. The sample lists approximately 90,000 clones, 85% to 90% occurring once. This TCR was recovered from an adult with an advanced solid tumor such as melanoma, head and neck, liver or kidney cancer. Sequencing was performed on CD4+ or CD8+ T cells sorted from blood, taken in a trial of the OX40 agonist ivuxolimab. This rearrangement joins TRBV4-2 to TRBJ2-3; 8 nucleotides match TRBD2. The CDR3 reads CASSQPEAGGGTDTQYF. The DNA of the CDR3 is TGTGCCAGCAGCCAACCTGAGGCGGGGGGTGGGACAGATACGCAGTATTTT.